This T cell receptor beta chain was captured in a study of T cell responses to AZD1222 COVID-19 vaccine. Overall study findings and caveats: With dominance at 160-218 and 743-854, vaccine-associated CD4 TCRs spanned spike.

With respect to this clone: No antigen is known for it.

TCRdb keeps only in-frame clones here, not all; method: immunoSEQ multiplex PCR. The data show around 120,000 clones, with 70% to 90% seen just once and 8.4% held by the top ten. The TCR originated in an adult in good health. Sequencing was performed on peripheral blood, taken on day 0 of AZD1222 vaccination.

In DNA form, the CDR3 reads TGTGCCAGCCGGGACAAGTACTCTGGAAACACCATATATTTT. This codes for CASRDKYSGNTIYF. The chain carries TRBV3-1 (or the pseudogene TRBV3-2) and TRBJ1-3; D is possibly TRBD1 (6 bases). The ends were cut back, 8 bases at V and 0 bases at J, with 11 bases in the middle. This CDR3 comprises 14 residues. The germline V gene encodes CDR1 LGHDT and CDR2 YNNKEL (reference sequence).